This T cell receptor (beta chain) was captured in a study of shared clonotypes between healthy human individuals. Study observations and caveats: It was the non-shared clonotypes that had lower generation probabilities than clonotypes shared by all four donors.

Details on this clone: Its antigen is not identified.

The CD4+ fraction was divided into a CD45RA+ naive subset and a CD45RA-negative memory subset. Across several immunoSEQ plates, the genomic DNA of each subset was split evenly. Profiling relied on immunoSEQ multiplex PCR, and the TCRdb table lists in-frame clones only, not all of them. Of some 1 million clones listed, roughly 75% are singletons. The CDR3 sequence is 14 residues long. Trimming left V 6 bases short and J 2 bases short, with 13 bases between. In germline, CDR1 is LNHDA, CDR2 SQIVND (reference sequence). The TCR originated in a man aged 18 to 30 in good health. This chain connects TRBV19 to TRBJ2-5; possibly TRBD1 for D (6 bases). Source material: memory CD4+ T cells sorted from blood. Subset indicated: CD45RA-negative fraction. In DNA, the CDR3 is TGTGCCAGTAGCACAGGGAAGGGACAAGAGACCCAGTACTTC. Protein: CASSTGKGQETQYF.